This is a list of T cell receptor beta chains from one sample in a study of shared T cell receptors in the human thymus. The protocol was immunoSEQ multiplex PCR, while the TCRdb copy is restricted to in-frame clones and leaves out a portion. The sample includes about 660,000 clones, more than 75% of them seen just once. Another study also made use of these data, one on human thymus T cells.

Source material: thymocytes. The receptors here all came from a boy under two years old with a congenital heart defect. CDR3s include the opening cysteine and the closing phenylalanine or tryptophan. The order of the fields is clone size, D gene, J gene, V gene, CDR3 protein, CDR3 DNA. A D gene is named only where the DNA matches it firmly. A clone size is listed for some rows: how often the clone was seen (once, few, many), or a class if it is expanded.

NA | NA | TRBJ1-2 | TRBV20-1 | CSARDSYGYTF | TGCAGTGCTAGGGACAGTTATGGCTACACCTTC
NA | TRBD2 | TRBJ2-3 | TRBV11-2 | CASSLKATSGGADTQYF | TGTGCCAGCAGCCTCAAGGCCACTAGCGGCGGGGCAGATACGCAGTATTTT
NA | NA | TRBJ2-7 | TRBV10-3 | CASTVGGGPEQYF | TGTGCCTCCACCGTGGGGGGGGGCCCCGAGCAGTACTTC
NA | TRBD1 | TRBJ1-2 | TRBV29-1 | CSVRPSGTARPYGYTF | TGCAGCGTGCGACCCTCCGGGACAGCGAGACCGTATGGCTACACCTTC
NA | TRBD1 | TRBJ1-2 | TRBV6-4 | CASSQGQGDYGYTF | TGTGCCAGCAGCCAAGGACAGGGCGACTATGGCTACACCTTC
NA | NA | TRBJ1-3 | TRBV10-3 | CAISLTGGYSGNTIYF | TGTGCCATCTCCCTGACAGGAGGCTACTCTGGAAACACCATATATTTT
NA | NA | TRBJ2-1 | TRBV11-2 | CASTESGSLNNEQFF | TGTGCCAGCACCGAGTCCGGGAGTCTGAACAATGAGCAGTTCTTC
NA | NA | TRBJ1-2 | TRBV20-1 | CSASYGYTF | TGCAGTGCCAGTTATGGCTACACCTTC
NA | TRBD1 | TRBJ1-6 | TRBV30 | CAWSTMDRVNSPLHF | TGTGCCTGGAGTACCATGGACAGGGTTAATTCCCCCCTCCACTTT
NA | NA | TRBJ2-7 | TRBV10-3 | CAISEATGSSLYEQYF | TGTGCCATCAGTGAGGCCACAGGGTCGAGTTTGTACGAGCAGTACTTC
NA | NA | TRBJ2-7 | TRBV6-6 | CASSLRDNPYEQYF | TGTGCCAGCAGTCTCCGGGACAATCCCTACGAGCAGTACTTC
NA | NA | TRBJ1-1 | TRBV15 | CATSRDPTDEAFF | TGTGCCACCAGCAGAGATCCGACAGATGAAGCTTTCTTT
NA | TRBD2 | TRBJ2-5 | TRBV5-3 | CARTLGSGGIQETQYF | TGTGCCAGGACCCTCGGGAGCGGGGGGATCCAAGAGACCCAGTACTTC
NA | NA | TRBJ2-5 | TRBV6-5 | CASSQRQRETQYF | TGTGCCAGCAGTCAGCGACAGCGAGAGACCCAGTACTTC
NA | TRBD1 | TRBJ1-5 | TRBV28 | CASSPGGQPQHF | TGTGCCAGCAGCCCAGGGGGCCAGCCCCAGCATTTT
NA | TRBD1 | TRBJ2-5 | TRBV7-6 | CASSLDNGTGLHQETQYF | TGTGCCAGCAGCTTAGACAATGGGACAGGGCTACACCAAGAGACCCAGTACTTC
NA | TRBD2 | TRBJ2-3 | TRBV30 | CAWSVLGLAGAVPSTDTQYF | TGTGCCTGGAGTGTGCTCGGACTAGCGGGAGCGGTTCCTAGCACAGATACGCAGTATTTT
NA | NA | TRBJ2-5 | TRBV4-3 | CASSQESRTDYQETQYF | TGCGCCAGCAGCCAAGAATCCCGGACAGACTACCAAGAGACCCAGTACTTC
NA | TRBD1 | TRBJ2-1 | TRBV5-1 | CASSLRGRVGDEQFF | TGCGCCAGCAGCCTCAGGGGGCGCGTTGGAGATGAGCAGTTCTTC
NA | NA | TRBJ1-2 | TRBV14 | CASSPGRGANYGYTF | TGTGCCAGCAGCCCTGGTCGGGGGGCCAACTATGGCTACACCTTC
NA | NA | TRBJ2-7 | TRBV5-4 | CASSFGRGSYEQYF | TGTGCCAGCAGCTTTGGCAGGGGCTCCTACGAGCAGTACTTC
NA | NA | TRBJ1-3 | TRBV6-1 | CASSGEQGSGNTIYF | TGTGCCAGCAGTGGGGAACAGGGCTCTGGAAACACCATATATTTT
NA | NA | TRBJ1-4 | TRBV4-1 | CASSQDVPGRLFF | TGTGCCAGCAGCCAAGACGTGCCCGGGAGGCTGTTTTTT
NA | NA | TRBJ2-3 | TRBV7-2 | CASSLRGRGTDTQYF | TGTGCCAGCAGCTTGCGGGGTAGAGGCACAGATACGCAGTATTTT
NA | NA | TRBJ2-7 | TRBV5-5 | CASSLWGWETYEQYF | TGTGCCAGCAGCTTGTGGGGTTGGGAGACCTACGAGCAGTACTTC
NA | NA | TRBJ1-5 | TRBV19 | CASKETPHQPQHF | TGTGCCAGTAAAGAGACTCCGCATCAGCCCCAGCATTTT
NA | NA | TRBJ1-4 | TRBV28 | CASSLEGAGTPNEKLFF | TGTGCCAGCAGTCTTGAAGGGGCCGGAACTCCGAACGAAAAACTGTTTTTT
NA | TRBD2 | TRBJ2-1 | TRBV6-4 | CASSGNLAGVYNEQFF | TGTGCCAGCAGTGGTAATCTAGCGGGGGTGTACAATGAGCAGTTCTTC
NA | TRBD2 | TRBJ2-1 | TRBV10-1 | CASSESNGRASYNEQFF | TGCGCCAGCAGTGAGTCTAACGGGAGGGCCTCCTACAATGAGCAGTTCTTC
once | TRBD1 | TRBJ1-6 | TRBV5-6 | CASSSRDRDRADSPLHF | TGTGCCAGCAGCTCCAGAGACCGGGACAGGGCGGATTCACCCCTCCACTTT
NA | NA | TRBJ2-6 | TRBV5-4 | CASSPSTNRDGANVLTF | TGTGCCAGCAGCCCCTCTACCAACAGGGATGGGGCCAACGTCCTGACTTTC
NA | NA | TRBJ1-2 | TRBV4-1 | CASSQERPSRGYGYTF | TGCGCCAGCAGCCAAGAAAGACCGTCAAGGGGCTATGGCTACACCTTC
NA | NA | TRBJ2-7 | TRBV11-2 | CASSLAPWCGPGDYEQYF | TGTGCCAGCAGCTTAGCCCCCTGGTGCGGGCCCGGGGACTACGAGCAGTACTTC
NA | TRBD1 | TRBJ1-2 | TRBV28 | CASTSSQQGAIENYGYTF | TGTGCCAGCACCTCATCTCAACAGGGGGCAATTGAGAACTATGGCTACACCTTC
NA | TRBD1 | TRBJ2-1 | TRBV5-1 | CASSQDSRDRGCNEQFF | TGCGCCAGCAGCCAGGATAGCCGGGACAGGGGATGTAATGAGCAGTTCTTC
NA | TRBD1 | TRBJ1-4 | TRBV5-6 | CASSWHRDRDSPTNEKLFF | TGTGCCAGCAGCTGGCACCGGGACAGGGATTCTCCAACTAATGAAAAACTGTTTTTT
NA | NA | TRBJ1-1 | TRBV15 | CATSRAPGGEAFF | TGTGCCACCAGCAGGGCACCTGGAGGGGAAGCTTTCTTT
NA | TRBD2 | TRBJ2-1 | TRBV7-8 | CASSYLGEAGVFNEQFF | TGTGCCAGCAGCTACCTCGGGGAAGCGGGAGTTTTCAATGAGCAGTTCTTC
few | TRBD2 | TRBJ2-3 | TRBV5-4 | CASSGAGTSGTDTQYF | TGTGCCAGCAGCGGAGCCGGGACTAGCGGTACAGATACGCAGTATTTT
NA | NA | TRBJ2-7 | TRBV6-5 | CASSSTANYEQYF | TGTGCCAGCAGTTCTACAGCTAACTACGAGCAGTACTTC